A single sample gave rise to the 29 T cell receptor beta chains below, sequenced in a study of blood T cells in healthy people across ages (dated by TCRdb to 2013 to 2016). The library came from 5' RACE. Instrument used: Illumina HiSeq 2500. The second PCR ran for about 6 to 11 cycles and used a J-beta primer mix along with a sample-barcoded 5' primer. Using fastp trimming at Q25 and MiXCR clonotype assembly, TCRdb reanalyzed the public sequencing data and kept in-frame beta chains. Every distinct CDR3 protein forms one entry, paired with its most common genes and DNA. The sample table records around 940,000 distinct CDR3 sequences; around 54% of these occur just once. The ten largest clones add up to 20% to 25% of the sample. The sample was blood. These receptors originate from a woman in her fifties or sixties in good health.

The chain combines TRBV7-9 with TRBJ1-6, with unresolved D. The germline V gene has CDR1 SEHNR and CDR2 FQNEAQ (reference sequence). The CDR3 spans 16 residues. Trimming took off 7 bases at V and 6 bases at J, with 19 bases between the two ends. CDR3: CASTLGEEGPNSPLHF. CDR3 coding DNA: TGTGCCAGCACCCTAGGAGAGGAGGGCCCTAATTCACCCCTCCACTTT.

J is TRBJ2-1 and V is TRBV6-5; D is uncertain. The CDR3 extends over 11 amino acids. The germline gives CDR1 MNHEY, CDR2 SVGAGI. V was pared by 7 bases and J by 6 bases, with 7 bases between. As DNA, the CDR3 is TGTGCCAGCACTGGCCCCAATGAGCAGTTCTTC. Translation gives CASTGPNEQFF.

The V call is TRBV5-1, the J call TRBJ1-1; D gene uncertain. This CDR3 has 16 amino acids. Germline values: CDR1 SGHRS, CDR2 YFSETQ. V was shortened by 0 bases and J by 5 bases, with 17 bases between the two germline ends. The DNA of the CDR3 is TGCGCCAGCAGCTTGGGTCGGGAGTCGAGGTATACTGAAGCTTTCTTT. Its protein is CASSLGRESRYTEAFF.

The genes are TRBV14 and TRBJ1-2; no clear D gene. Trimming removed 1 base from V and 6 bases from J, with 6 bases in between. CDR1 and CDR2 from the germline V gene are SGHDN and FVKESK. The CDR3 contains 12 residues. This CDR3 reads CASSQVKDGYTF. CDR3 sequence (DNA): TGTGCCAGCAGCCAAGTTAAGGATGGCTACACCTTC.

This clonotype was seen only a few times. The chain employs TRBV20-1 and TRBJ2-5; D is unresolved. The V gene's germline CDR1 is DFQATT and CDR2 SNEGSKA (reference sequence). V was clipped by 3 bases and J by 1 base, with 9 bases between them. This CDR3 spans 13 amino acids. CDR3 protein: CSASPHLQETQYF. The CDR3 DNA reads TGCAGTGCTAGTCCACACCTCCAAGAGACCCAGTACTTC.

There are a few counts of this clonotype. This chain uses TRBV20-1 with TRBJ2-5, with D uncertain. The V end lost 4 bases, the J end lost 5 bases, and 20 bases lay between the germline ends. The CDR3 sequence is 15 residues long. Germline CDR1 reads DFQATT; CDR2 reads SNEGSKA (reference sequence). The CDR3 reads CSATTIRPSWETQYF. The DNA for the CDR3 is TGCAGTGCTACCACGATCCGACCCTCATGGGAGACCCAGTACTTC.

V is TRBV29-1 and J is TRBJ1-4; tentative D call: TRBD1 (5 bases). Looked up from germline, CDR1 is SQVTM and CDR2 is ANQGSEA. The V gene lost 4 bases and the J gene lost 8 bases, with 11 bases spanning the gap. The CDR3 has 12 residues. DNA of the CDR3: TGCAGCGTTGGATACCGGGGGGAAAAACTGTTTTTT. This codes for CSVGYRGEKLFF.

The chain has TRBV7-2 and TRBJ2-7; TRBD2 matches 10 bases. CDR3 length equals 18 residues. Per germline, CDR1 SGHTA and CDR2 FQGNSA. V dropped 2 bases and J dropped 0; count of bases not matched to a gene: 10. The CDR3 nucleotides are TGTGCCAGCAGCTTACGAAGCGGGAGGGTATTCGCCTCCTACGAGCAGTACTTC. It translates to CASSLRSGRVFASYEQYF.

The rearrangement joins TRBV20-1 to TRBJ2-5; the match to TRBD1 covers 7 bases. Unmatched junction bases numbered 12, after V lost 6 bases and J lost 5 bases. The CDR3 covers 14 residues. Germline assignment: CDR1 DFQATT and CDR2 SNEGSKA (reference sequence). CDR3 protein: CSATGTAIWETQYF. CDR3 nucleotide sequence: TGCAGTGCCACCGGGACAGCGATCTGGGAGACCCAGTACTTC.

This clonotype was detected a few times. The chain is built from TRBV18 and TRBJ2-7, with TRBD1 identical over 7 bases. The CDR3 consists of 16 residues. V lost 1 base and J lost 0; bases outside the gene matches: 6. In germline, CDR1 is KGHSH, CDR2 LQKENI. DNA of the CDR3: TGTGCCAGCTCACCACAGGACAGGAGCAGCTCCTACGAGCAGTACTTC. Protein product: CASSPQDRSSSYEQYF.

The chain links TRBV6-1 to TRBJ2-3; TRBD1 or TRBD2 may be the D gene (5 bases each). The CDR3 has 15 amino acids. Germline V gene sequence: CDR1 MNHNS, CDR2 SASEGT. V was shortened by 4 bases and J by 0 bases, with 11 bases between the two germline ends. Here the CDR3 DNA reads TGTGCCAGCAGTGTCTCTCGGGACAGCACAGATACGCAGTATTTT. It translates to CASSVSRDSTDTQYF.

The rearrangement links TRBV12-3 or TRBV12-4 to TRBJ1-2; maybe TRBD1 (5 bases). Trimming left V 6 bases short and J 5 bases short, with 19 bases between. This CDR3 has 15 amino acids. CDR3 protein: CASSSSWGGVYGYTF. CDR3 nucleotide sequence: TGTGCCAGCAGCTCTAGTTGGGGGGGTGTTTATGGCTACACCTTC.

The chain joins TRBV9 to TRBJ2-5; D perhaps matches TRBD1 (7 bases). In germline, CDR1 is SGDLS, CDR2 YYNGEE. V was pared by 0 bases and J by 1 base, with 10 bases between. The CDR3 is 15 residues long. The CDR3 loop reads CASSVDRGGQETQYF. CDR3 coding DNA: TGTGCCAGCAGCGTAGACAGGGGAGGCCAAGAGACCCAGTACTTC.

The chain recombines TRBV4-1 with TRBJ1-2; TRBD1 might be the D (5 bases). CDR1 MGHRA and CDR2 YSYEKL come from the germline V gene. V was trimmed by 4 bases and J by 2 bases, leaving 14 bases between them. This CDR3 region has 15 residues. CDR3 DNA sequence: TGCGCCAGCAGCCGCGTCGGGGGGGTGAACTATGGCTACACCTTC. This codes for CASSRVGGVNYGYTF.

This rearrangement joins TRBV6-4 to TRBJ2-3, with D maybe TRBD2 (6 bases). Trimming stripped 2 bases from V and 5 bases from J, with 14 bases between. Germline CDR1 reads MRHNA; CDR2 reads SNTAGT. The CDR3 runs to 15 residues. DNA of the CDR3: TGTGCCAGCAGTGACGCTGCTGGGGAGGTAGATACGCAGTATTTT. This gives the protein CASSDAAGEVDTQYF.

Comment on this clonotype: Just one base apart from a much larger clone, this may be a read error. V is TRBV5-1 and J is TRBJ2-5; maybe TRBD1 (5 bases). Germline-derived CDR1 and CDR2 are SGHRS and YFSETQ. The CDR3 runs to 14 residues. V lost 4 bases and J 4 bases, leaving 14 bases between the germline ends. The CDR3 here is CASSPIQGRETQYF. CDR3 bases: TGCGCCAGCAGCCCTATTCAGGGTAGAGAGACCCAGTACTTC.

Remarks on this clonotype: The junction does not match germline at one end; this may be a read error. The chain has TRBV27 and TRBJ2-5, with no clear D. The CDR3 contains 15 residues. CDR1 is MNHEY and CDR2 is SMNVEV in the germline V gene (reference sequence). The CDR3, as DNA: TGTGCCAGCAGTGTGGAGTCAGGTGCTTTAAAGACCCAGTATTTC. As protein: CASSVESGALKTQYF.

The rearrangement joins TRBV18 to TRBJ2-5; D perhaps matches TRBD1 (6 bases). The CDR3 extends over 17 amino acids. The V end lost 6 bases, the J end lost 2 bases, and 22 bases lay between the germline ends. Germline V gene lookup returns CDR1 KGHSH and CDR2 LQKENI. The CDR3 bases are TGTGCCAGCTCCCCTCTTAAAGGGACACGGCATCAAGAGACCCAGTACTTC. Protein product: CASSPLKGTRHQETQYF. The full variable domain, in which reference TRBV18 and TRBJ2-5 provide the parts outside the CDR3, is NAGVMQNPRHLVRRRGQEARLRCSPMKGHSHVYWYRQLPEEGLKFMVYLQKENIIDESGMPKERFSAEFPKEGPSILRIQQVVRGDSAAYFCASSPLKGTRHQETQYFGPGTRLLVL.

The chain joins TRBV2 to TRBJ2-3, with 9 bases identical to TRBD2. Trimming cost V 6 bases and J 0 bases; bases outside gene matches: 7. The CDR3 sequence is 16 residues long. The germline V gene has CDR1 SNHLY and CDR2 FYNNEI. CDR3 in DNA: TGTGCCAGCAGGGAGAGACTAGCGGATAGCACAGATACGCAGTATTTT. As protein: CASRERLADSTDTQYF.

The chain recombines TRBV29-1 with TRBJ2-5; no clear D. V lost 2 bases and J 9 bases, leaving 19 bases between the germline ends. CDR3 length: 14 amino acids. In germline, CDR1 is SQVTM, CDR2 ANQGSEA. For the CDR3, the DNA is TGCAGCGTTGAAACCGGGCCAATGACCCGGGCCCAGTACTTC. Its translation is CSVETGPMTRAQYF.

This chain links TRBV20-1 with TRBJ2-5; no clear D. There are 13 residues in the CDR3. The germline V and J ends were trimmed by 6 bases and 3 bases, with 14 bases remaining between them. Germline V gene lookup returns CDR1 DFQATT and CDR2 SNEGSKA (reference sequence). CDR3 coding DNA: TGCAGTGCGTTACTGGGCGGCGAAGAGACCCAGTACTTC. Protein: CSALLGGEETQYF.

This clonotype occurred many times. The V and J genes are TRBV20-1 and TRBJ1-2; the D is unclear. The germline CDR1 and CDR2 sequences are DFQATT and SNEGSKA (reference sequence). The V and J ends lost 3 bases and 5 bases respectively, with 10 bases between them. This CDR3 has 12 amino acids. The CDR3 DNA reads TGCAGTGCTAGGGTCGGCGGGTATGGCTACACCTTC. Its translation: CSARVGGYGYTF.

The chain joins TRBV5-4 to TRBJ1-2; 7 nucleotides align to TRBD1. CDR1 and CDR2 (germline): SGHNT, YYREEE (reference sequence). This CDR3 has 13 amino acids. The ends lost 3 bases at V and 6 bases at J; junction bases unmatched: 5. The chain's CDR3 is CASSSVQGDGYTF. DNA for the CDR3: TGTGCCAGCAGCTCTGTCCAGGGGGATGGCTACACCTTC.

V usage is TRBV3-1 and J usage is TRBJ2-3; D call uncertain. Germline CDR1 and CDR2: LGHDT and YNNKEL (reference sequence). This CDR3 comprises 13 residues. V was pared by 0 bases and J by 4 bases, with 5 bases between. DNA of the CDR3: TGTGCCAGCAGCCAAGACGTATCAGATACGCAGTATTTT. This sequence encodes CASSQDVSDTQYF.

This clonotype was picked up many times. The chain uses TRBV7-2 and TRBJ2-7; 8 positions agree with TRBD2. Germline assignment: CDR1 SGHTA and CDR2 FQGNSA. CDR3 length equals 14 residues. V dropped 5 bases and J dropped 6; count of bases not matched to a gene: 9. DNA for the CDR3: TGTGCCAGCAGCGCGGGACTAGTGTTTTCCGAGCAGTACTTC. This translates into CASSAGLVFSEQYF.

This clonotype was seen more than once but under ten times. The J gene is TRBJ1-6, the V gene TRBV7-3, with D uncertain. The V gene's germline CDR1 is SGHTA and CDR2 FQGTGA. The CDR3 is made up of 15 amino acids. With 1 base removed from V and 9 bases from J, the gap between germline ends came to 13 bases. CDR3 sequence reads: CASSLIRAGRSPLHF. The CDR3 DNA sequence: TGTGCCAGCAGCTTAATCCGGGCAGGACGTTCACCCCTCCACTTT.

This clonotype came up once. The chain joins TRBV20-1 to TRBJ2-3; no reliable D call. CDR3 length equals 13 residues. The V and J ends lost 0 bases and 3 bases respectively, with 7 bases between them. Per the germline V gene, CDR1 is DFQATT and CDR2 is SNEGSKA (reference sequence). The CDR3 DNA reads as TGCAGTGCTAGAGAAGGGTATACAGATACGCAGTATTTT. Residues: CSAREGYTDTQYF.

This chain links TRBV10-3 with TRBJ1-2; D gene ambiguous. The germline V gene encodes CDR1 ENHRY and CDR2 SYGVKD. The CDR3 totals 14 residues. Trimming left V 2 bases short and J 4 bases short, with 11 bases between. This chain's CDR3 is CAISEVWVSYGYTF. The DNA for the CDR3 is TGTGCCATCAGTGAGGTTTGGGTTTCCTATGGCTACACCTTC.

The V gene is TRBV2, the J gene TRBJ1-6; 10 nucleotides match TRBD1. The CDR3 totals 16 residues. The V segment lost 5 bases and the J segment 8 bases; nucleotides outside the gene matches: 9. Germline V lookup: CDR1 SNHLY, CDR2 FYNNEI. CDR3 region: CASSWDRGGMDSPLHF. The CDR3 DNA reads TGTGCCAGCAGTTGGGACAGGGGTGGAATGGATTCACCCCTCCACTTT.